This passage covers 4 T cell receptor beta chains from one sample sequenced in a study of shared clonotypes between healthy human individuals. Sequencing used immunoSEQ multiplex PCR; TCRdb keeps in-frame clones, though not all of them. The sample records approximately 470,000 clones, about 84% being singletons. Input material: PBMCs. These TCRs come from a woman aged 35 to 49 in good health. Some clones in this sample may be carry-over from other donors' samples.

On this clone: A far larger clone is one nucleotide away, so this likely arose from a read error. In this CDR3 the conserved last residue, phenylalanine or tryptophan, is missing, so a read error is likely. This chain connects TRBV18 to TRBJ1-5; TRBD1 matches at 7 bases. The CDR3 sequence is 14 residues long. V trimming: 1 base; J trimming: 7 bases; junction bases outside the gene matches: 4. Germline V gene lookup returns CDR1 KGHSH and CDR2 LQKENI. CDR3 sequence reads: CASSPQGAEQPQHS. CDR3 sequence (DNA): TGTGCCAGCTCACCACAGGGGGCCGAGCAGCCCCAGCATTCT.

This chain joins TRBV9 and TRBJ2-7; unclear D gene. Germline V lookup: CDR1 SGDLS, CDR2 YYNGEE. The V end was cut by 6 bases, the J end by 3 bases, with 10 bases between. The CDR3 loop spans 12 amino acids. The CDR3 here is CASNRRRYEQYF. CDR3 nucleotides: TGTGCCAGCAACCGTCGGCGCTACGAGCAGTACTTC.

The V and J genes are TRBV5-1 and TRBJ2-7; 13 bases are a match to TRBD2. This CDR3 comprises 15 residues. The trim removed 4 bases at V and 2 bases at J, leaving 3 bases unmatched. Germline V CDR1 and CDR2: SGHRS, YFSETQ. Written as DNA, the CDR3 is TGCGCCAGCAGCAAAGGGACTAGCGGGACCTACGAGCAGTACTTC. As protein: CASSKGTSGTYEQYF. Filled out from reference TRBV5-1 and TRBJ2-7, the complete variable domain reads KAGVTQTPRYLIKTRGQQVTLSCSPISGHRSVSWYQQTPGQGLQFLFEYFSETQRNKGNFPGRFSGRQFSNSRSEMNVSTLELGDSALYLCASSKGTSGTYEQYFGPGTRLTVT.

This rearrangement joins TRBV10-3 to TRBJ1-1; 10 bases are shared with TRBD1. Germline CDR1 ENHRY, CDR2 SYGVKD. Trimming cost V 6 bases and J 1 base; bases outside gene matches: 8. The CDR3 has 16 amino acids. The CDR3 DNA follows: TGTGCCATCAGCGCCGGACAGGGGGGAAAGAACACTGAAGCTTTCTTT. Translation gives CAISAGQGGKNTEAFF.